This TCR beta chain was profiled in a study of vaccination and CD4 T cells after COVID-19. Treatment reported: roughly ten-day PBMC culture with coronavirus spike peptide pools or control peptides (ViraFEST assay). These CD4+ T cells came from an unexposed donor, sampled before the COVID-19 pandemic (2011-2018). This clonotype has just a few counts. Its specificity is not known. Oncomine TCR Beta short-read sequencing was applied to DNA from cultured CD4+ T cells. TCRdb independently ran MiXCR on the PCR reads; one entry per CDR3 protein. Counted here are about 5,700 distinct CDR3 sequences, approximately 35% occurring once; the ten biggest clones make up roughly 34%. Germline CDR1 reads MNHEY; CDR2 reads SMNVEV (reference sequence). The CDR3 length is 13 residues. V lost 4 bases, J lost 6 bases, and 12 bases lay in between.

The origin of this receptor is a human donor in good health. Material for sequencing was CD4+ T cells from blood, cultured in vitro. This chain joins TRBV27 and TRBJ1-1; a weak D match, TRBD1 (5 bases). In DNA form, the CDR3 reads TGTGCCAGCAGTTGGGGACCCGGTGCTGAAGCTTTCTTT. Translating gives CASSWGPGAEAFF.